What follows are 9 T cell receptor beta chains derived from one specimen sequenced in a study of metastatic and nonmetastatic thyroid tumors. Thyroid surgery was performed in patients who had received no treatment beforehand. TCRdb re-analyzed the PCR reads through MiXCR. The sample lists 65,000 or so clones, roughly 4% occurring once. The sequencing input was blood. These TCRs come from a female donor with papillary thyroid cancer or a benign thyroid nodule (not recorded which). Some clones in this sample may be carry-over from other donors' samples.

This clone has more than one count but fewer than ten. V usage is TRBV12-3 or TRBV12-4 and J usage is TRBJ1-1; D ambiguous. V was trimmed by 3 bases and J by 1 base, leaving 9 bases between them. The length of the CDR3 is 14 residues. CDR3 in DNA: TGTGCCAGCAGTTTCTTAAGGGCGAACACTGAAGCTTTCTTT. Residues: CASSFLRANTEAFF.

The chain joins TRBV19 to TRBJ2-7; 7 positions match TRBD2. V gave up 5 bases and J gave up 6 bases; unmatched junction bases: 13. CDR3 length: 15 residues. Germline CDR1 LNHDA, CDR2 SQIVND (reference sequence). The CDR3: CASSWQRDLMAEQYF. The CDR3 DNA follows: TGTGCCAGTAGTTGGCAGCGGGATCTTATGGCCGAGCAGTACTTC.

This clone appeared a few times. No conserved phenylalanine or tryptophan is present at the end of the CDR3, so a read error is the likely explanation. This chain's CDR3 is CARSPKRYSNQPQHL. In DNA, the CDR3 is TGTGCCAGAAGCCCCAAACGGTATAGCAATCAGCCCCAGCATCTT. The V gene is TRBV28, the J gene TRBJ1-5, with D hard to call. Germline V gene sequence: CDR1 MDHEN, CDR2 SYDVKM. The length of the CDR3 is 15 residues. V was cut by 9 bases and J by 0 bases, with 15 bases left in between.

This clone was detected ten times or more. The chain employs TRBV3-1 and TRBJ1-2; TRBD1 is a possible D gene (5 bases). The CDR3 extends over 17 amino acids. Germline CDR1 reads LGHDT; CDR2 reads YNNKEL (reference sequence). V lost 1 base, J lost 0 bases, and 15 bases lay in between. The CDR3 reads CASSQVSGSGTNYGYTF. CDR3 bases: TGTGCCAGCAGCCAAGTTTCTGGGTCAGGGACTAACTATGGCTACACCTTC.

This clone has only a few counts. Written as DNA, the CDR3 is TGTGCAGGGGCGGGCAGCTATAATTCACCCCTCCACTTT. It encodes CAGAGSYNSPLHF. J is TRBJ1-6 and V is TRBV28; weak D call: TRBD1 (5 bases). This CDR3 contains 13 residues. CDR1 and CDR2 from the germline V gene are MDHEN and SYDVKM. The whole variable domain, filled in from reference TRBV28 and TRBJ1-6, reads DVKVTQSSRYLVKRTGEKVFLECVQDMDHENMFWYRQDPGLGLRLIYFSYDVKMKEKGDIPEGYSVSREKKERFSLILESASTNQTSMYLCAGAGSYNSPLHFGNGTRLTVT.

At least ten counts were recorded for this clone. The CDR3 nucleotides are TGTGCCAGTAGCCTTTCGGGGGGGGTGACTGAAGCTTTCTTT. Protein: CASSLSGGVTEAFF. This sequence joins TRBV19 and TRBJ1-1; a weak D match, TRBD1 (5 bases). Between the trimmed V and J ends, which lost 6 bases and 5 bases, there was a span of 16 bases. The CDR3 runs to 14 residues. The germline CDR1 and CDR2 sequences are LNHDA and SQIVND (reference sequence). The variable domain in full, with the rest retrieved from reference TRBV19 and TRBJ1-1, is DGGITQSPKYLFRKEGQNVTLSCEQNLNHDAMYWYRQDPGQGLRLIYYSQIVNDFQKGDIAEGYSVSREKKESFPLTVTSAQKNPTAFYLCASSLSGGVTEAFFGQGTRLTVV.

This clone has ten or more counts. This chain joins TRBV20-1 and TRBJ2-7; D remains unclear. V dropped 8 bases and J dropped 0 bases, with 11 bases sitting between them. The CDR3 covers 12 residues. Germline-derived CDR1 and CDR2 are DFQATT and SNEGSKA (reference sequence). DNA for the CDR3: TGCAGTCCTCAGGTGTTCTCCTACGAGCAGTACTTC. Protein sequence: CSPQVFSYEQYF.

This clone appeared many times. The V and J genes are TRBV6-1 and TRBJ1-2, with 9 bases fitting TRBD1. J was trimmed by 6 bases and V by 6 bases; bases with no gene match: 11. Germline CDR1 is MNHNS and CDR2 is SASEGT. The CDR3 runs 15 residues. The CDR3 region has the DNA TGTGCCAGCAGGGCCGGGGACAGGGTCCTTGATGGCTACACCTTC. Its protein product is CASRAGDRVLDGYTF.

This clone was picked up many times. The chain carries TRBV6-1 and TRBJ2-6; D remains ambiguous. V was cut by 4 bases and J by 2 bases, with 9 bases left in between. The CDR3 has 15 amino acids. Per the germline V gene, CDR1 is MNHNS and CDR2 is SASEGT. In nucleotides, the CDR3 is TGTGCCAGCAGTGGGGGAACACCTGGGGCCAACGTCCTGACTTTC. It yields the protein CASSGGTPGANVLTF.